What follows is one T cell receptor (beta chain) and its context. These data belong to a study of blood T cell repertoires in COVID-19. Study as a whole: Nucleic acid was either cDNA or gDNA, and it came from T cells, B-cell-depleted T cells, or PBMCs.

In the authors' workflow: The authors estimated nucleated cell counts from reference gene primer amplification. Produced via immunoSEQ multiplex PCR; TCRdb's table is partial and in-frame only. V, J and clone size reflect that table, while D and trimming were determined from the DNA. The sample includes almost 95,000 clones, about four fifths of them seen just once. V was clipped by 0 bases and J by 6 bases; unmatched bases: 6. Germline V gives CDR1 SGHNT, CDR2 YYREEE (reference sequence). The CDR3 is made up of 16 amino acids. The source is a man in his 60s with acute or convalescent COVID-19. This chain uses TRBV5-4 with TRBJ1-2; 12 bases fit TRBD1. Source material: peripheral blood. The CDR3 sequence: CASSLGDRGRANGYTF. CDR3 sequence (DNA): TGTGCCAGCAGCTTGGGGGACAGGGGGCGCGCGAATGGCTACACCTTC.